This T cell receptor (beta chain) was sequenced during a study of cytomegalovirus exposure and HLA in healthy donors. Study in general: The study placed 80% to 90% of its 398 genotyped donors in the Caucasian-associated ancestry cluster.

Amplification used 60 Vbeta primers and 13 Jbeta primers. Some clones are missing from TCRdb's copy, which holds only in-frame ones; the method was immunoSEQ multiplex PCR. The sample table sets out about 170,000 clones. Germline loops: CDR1 WNHNN, CDR2 SYGVQD (reference sequence). The CDR3 is 12 residues long. V was pared by 3 bases and J by 7 bases, with 8 bases between. Turning to this clone: The antigen remains undetermined.

Findings of the study overall: A later analysis revealed that TCR association rates differed between HLA loci, peaking at DRB1 and bottoming out at HLA-C. For most TCR beta V segments, an earlier analysis put the productive rate at about 87% or about 30% of the time.

The TCR comes from an older woman in good health and CMV-seronegative. This chain connects TRBV10-1 to TRBJ2-3; possible D gene TRBD2, 5 bases. Sequencing input: PBMCs. Here the CDR3 DNA reads TGCGCCAGCAGTGAAACCGGGAATACGCAGTATTTT. It is translated as CASSETGNTQYF.